A single sample gave rise to the 28 T cell receptor beta chains below, sequenced in a study of CD8 T cells in ankylosing spondylitis. TCRdb re-derived calls from the 5' RACE reads in MiXCR, one entry per CDR3 protein. The sample carries about 280,000 distinct CDR3 sequences, over 15% recorded once. The source material was blood, either unsorted or a sorted T cell fraction (not recorded which). The receptors derive from a male donor with ankylosing spondylitis or in good health (not recorded which).

In this sample, this clonotype turned up a few times. V and J are TRBV6-5 and TRBJ2-3; D is perhaps TRBD1 (6 bases). The CDR3 sequence is 15 residues long. V was shortened by 1 base and J by 2 bases, with 10 bases between the two germline ends. CDR1 MNHEY and CDR2 SVGAGI come from the germline V gene. CDR3 DNA: TGTGCCAGCAGTTACTTAGGACAGTCCACAGATACGCAGTATTTT. Protein sequence: CASSYLGQSTDTQYF.

The chain joins TRBV7-3 to TRBJ2-7; D is ambiguous. V was cut by 5 bases and J by 2 bases, with 13 bases left in between. The germline V gene has CDR1 SGHTA and CDR2 FQGTGA. This CDR3 region has 14 residues. CDR3 DNA sequence: TGTGCCAGCAGCCCCTCCGACGGAGCCTACGAGCAGTACGTC. Translated, it gives CASSPSDGAYEQYV.

On this clonotype: Germline and junction disagree at one end, which may indicate a read error. The chain recombines TRBV7-7 with TRBJ2-1, with D maybe TRBD2 (5 bases). Looked up from germline, CDR1 is SSHAT and CDR2 is FNYEAQ (reference sequence). The CDR3 loop spans 14 amino acids. The DNA for the CDR3 is TGTGCTAGCAGCCCCAGTGGACTCTACAATGAGCAGTTCTTC. Protein: CASSPSGLYNEQFF.

This chain connects TRBV5-5 to TRBJ1-1; D remains ambiguous. From germline, CDR1 is SGHKS and CDR2 YYEKEE (reference sequence). Between the trimmed V and J ends, which lost 0 bases and 0 bases, there was a span of 6 bases. The CDR3 runs 14 residues. The CDR3 spells CASSLVVMNTEAFF. The CDR3 DNA is TGTGCCAGCAGCTTGGTTGTCATGAACACTGAAGCTTTCTTT.

This clonotype has at least ten counts. The chain couples TRBV12-3 or TRBV12-4 to TRBJ1-1; possible D gene TRBD1, 5 bases. This CDR3 has 14 amino acids. V was trimmed by 3 bases and J by 4 bases, leaving 12 bases between them. CDR3 in DNA: TGTGCCAGCAGTTTGACGGGGGTCAGCACTGAAGCTTTCTTT. This translates into CASSLTGVSTEAFF.

There are many counts of this clonotype. This rearrangement joins TRBV20-1 to TRBJ2-1; 8 bases fit TRBD1. Trimming at V came to 5 bases and at J to 0 bases, leaving 3 bases not matched to a gene. CDR1 DFQATT and CDR2 SNEGSKA come from the germline V gene (reference sequence). This CDR3 has 14 amino acids. As DNA, the CDR3 is TGCAGTGCTTGGGACAGGAGCTCCTACAATGAGCAGTTCTTC. Its translation is CSAWDRSSYNEQFF.

This chain connects TRBV12-3 or TRBV12-4 to TRBJ1-2, with D possibly TRBD1 on 6 matching bases. This CDR3 spans 15 amino acids. The V end lost 5 bases, the J end lost 6 bases, and 19 bases lay between the germline ends. CDR3 in DNA: TGTGCCAGCAGTCCCCACTTTAGAGGGGGACATGGCTACACCTTC. Protein sequence: CASSPHFRGGHGYTF.

The chain is built from TRBV5-5 and TRBJ2-2, with D tentatively TRBD1 (5 bases). CDR1 is SGHKS, CDR2 YYEKEE, per germline (reference sequence). The CDR3 length is 17 residues. Trimming took 1 base from V and 0 from J, leaving 13 bases between them. For the CDR3, the DNA is TGTGCCAGCAGCTTGCACAGGCAGACATCGAACACCGGGGAGCTGTTTTTT. Translating it yields CASSLHRQTSNTGELFF.

This clonotype has ten or more counts. The chain combines TRBV6-1 with TRBJ2-3, with D maybe TRBD2 (6 bases). Trimming removed 6 bases from V and 4 bases from J, with 14 bases in between. Germline CDR1 is MNHNS and CDR2 is SASEGT. The CDR3 contains 14 residues. CDR3 residues: CASSQGLGADTQYF. CDR3 bases: TGTGCCAGCAGCCAGGGACTCGGGGCAGATACGCAGTATTTT.

This clonotype appeared a few times. The V call is TRBV5-1, the J call TRBJ2-3; the D is unclear. The CDR3 runs to 15 residues. With 0 bases removed from V and 2 bases from J, the gap between germline ends came to 10 bases. CDR1 is SGHRS, CDR2 YFSETQ, per germline. The CDR3 reads CASSLDGTVTDTQYF. CDR3 in DNA: TGCGCCAGCAGCTTGGACGGCACAGTCACAGATACGCAGTATTTT. Filled out from reference TRBV5-1 and TRBJ2-3, the complete variable domain reads KAGVTQTPRYLIKTRGQQVTLSCSPISGHRSVSWYQQTPGQGLQFLFEYFSETQRNKGNFPGRFSGRQFSNSRSEMNVSTLELGDSALYLCASSLDGTVTDTQYFGPGTRLTVL.

This clonotype was recorded a few times. The rearrangement uses TRBV11-2 and TRBJ2-5; D remains ambiguous. There are 15 residues in the CDR3. In germline, CDR1 is SGHAT, CDR2 FQNNGV. V was clipped by 2 bases and J by 1 base, with 11 bases between them. CDR3 sequence reads: CASSLITAIQETQYF. Written as DNA, the CDR3 is TGTGCCAGCAGCTTAATTACAGCCATCCAAGAGACCCAGTACTTC. Using reference TRBV11-2 and TRBJ2-5 for the parts outside the CDR3, the full variable domain is EAGVAQSPRYKIIEKRQSVAFWCNPISGHATLYWYQQILGQGPKLLIQFQNNGVVDDSQLPKDRFSAERLKGVDSTLKIQPAKLEDSAVYLCASSLITAIQETQYFGPGTRLLVL.

This clonotype was seen at least ten times. This rearrangement joins TRBV10-3 to TRBJ2-1; weak D call: TRBD1 (6 bases). This CDR3 region has 15 residues. Germline V gene data show CDR1 as ENHRY and CDR2 as SYGVKD. Trimming took 6 bases from V and 0 from J, leaving 12 bases between them. Written as DNA, the CDR3 is TGTGCCATCAGCCGGACAGAGAGCTCCTACAATGAGCAGTTCTTC. This translates into CAISRTESSYNEQFF.

The chain links TRBV5-6 to TRBJ2-1, with 10 bases aligning to TRBD1. Per germline, CDR1 SGHDT and CDR2 YYEEEE. V shed 4 bases and J 7 bases; nucleotides not matched to a gene: 11. The CDR3 loop spans 16 amino acids. The CDR3 coding sequence is TGTGCCAGCAGCGTCCGGGACAGGGGTTGGGTAAATGAGCAGTTCTTC. This gives the protein CASSVRDRGWVNEQFF. Looking up the rest from reference TRBV5-6 and TRBJ2-1 gives the full variable domain: DAGVTQSPTHLIKTRGQQVTLRCSPKSGHDTVSWYQQALGQGPQFIFQYYEEEERQRGNFPDRFSGHQFPNYSSELNVNALLLGDSALYLCASSVRDRGWVNEQFFGPGTRLTVL.

This clonotype was counted at least ten times. The V call is TRBV6-1, the J call TRBJ1-2; tentatively, D is TRBD1 (5 bases). Germline CDR1 and CDR2: MNHNS and SASEGT. The V gene lost 7 bases and the J gene lost 4 bases, with 16 bases spanning the gap. This CDR3 is 14 amino acids long. CDR3: CASTQRLGGYGYTF. The CDR3 bases are TGTGCCAGCACCCAGAGGCTTGGGGGCTATGGCTACACCTTC.

By share, this clonotype counts as medium-sized. V is TRBV12-3 or TRBV12-4 and J is TRBJ2-3; D remains ambiguous. The V gene lost 4 bases and the J gene lost 6 bases, with 14 bases spanning the gap. This CDR3 is built from 14 residues. The CDR3 DNA follows: TGTGCCAGCAGTTCTAGGGTCGGCTTCGATACGCAGTATTTT. Translating gives CASSSRVGFDTQYF.

This chain joins TRBV19 and TRBJ2-1; 11 bases are a match to TRBD2. The germline V gene encodes CDR1 LNHDA and CDR2 SQIVND (reference sequence). The CDR3 length is 15 residues. Trimming removed 6 bases from V and 3 bases from J; junction bases left unmatched: 4. The CDR3 coding sequence is TGTGCCAGTAGAACCGGGACTAGCGGCTACAATGAGCAGTTCTTC. Translation: CASRTGTSGYNEQFF.

This clonotype was picked up a small number of times. The V and J genes are TRBV5-1 and TRBJ1-1; no clear D. V lost 1 base and J 0 bases, leaving 7 bases between the germline ends. Germline lookup yields CDR1 SGHRS and CDR2 YFSETQ. This CDR3 is 14 amino acids long. CDR3 loop: CASSLTAMNTEAFF. In DNA form, the CDR3 reads TGCGCCAGCAGCTTGACAGCCATGAACACTGAAGCTTTCTTT.

This chain connects TRBV7-2 to TRBJ1-1; TRBD1 matches 10 bases. The CDR3 contains 15 residues. V lost 1 base to trimming and J lost 5 bases; unmatched junction nucleotides: 4. Germline CDR1 SGHTA, CDR2 FQGNSA. CDR3 protein: CASSLVWTGGTEAFF. For the CDR3, the DNA is TGTGCCAGCAGCTTAGTCTGGACAGGGGGTACTGAAGCTTTCTTT.

This clonotype showed up just a few times. The chain employs TRBV12-3 or TRBV12-4 and TRBJ2-1, with 7 bases matching TRBD1. Trimming took 2 bases from V and 8 from J; bases not matched to a gene: 3. This CDR3 has 13 amino acids. CDR3 DNA sequence: TGTGCCAGCAGTTTAATAGGGGGCGATGAGCAGTTCTTC. It specifies CASSLIGGDEQFF.

The chain recombines TRBV4-1 with TRBJ1-2; a weak D match, TRBD1 (5 bases). Per the germline V gene, CDR1 is MGHRA and CDR2 is YSYEKL. V lost 1 base and J lost 4, with 10 bases in between. The CDR3 has 14 residues. The CDR3 sequence: CASSQVGDVYGYTF. CDR3 in DNA: TGCGCCAGCAGCCAAGTTGGGGACGTCTATGGCTACACCTTC.

This chain joins TRBV9 and TRBJ1-4; TRBD1 might be the D (5 bases). Germline V gene lookup returns CDR1 SGDLS and CDR2 YYNGEE. The CDR3 is 16 amino acids. Trimming shortened V by 0 bases and J by 3 bases, and 12 bases separated the two germline ends. The CDR3 DNA sequence: TGTGCCAGCAGCGTAGCGGGACGTGGGGCTAATGAAAAACTGTTTTTT. Amino acids: CASSVAGRGANEKLFF.

CDR3 sequence: CASSLEGRRVEKLFF. CDR3 DNA sequence: TGTGCCAGCAGCTTAGAGGGGCGGAGGGTAGAAAAACTGTTTTTT. The chain recombines TRBV7-2 with TRBJ1-4, with a tentative D call TRBD1 (5 bases). Germline V gene data show CDR1 as SGHTA and CDR2 as FQGNSA. The CDR3 spans 15 residues. Deletions cut 1 base from V and 8 bases from J, with 14 bases between.

V and J are TRBV10-3 and TRBJ2-7, with 8 bases that match TRBD2. After removal of 8 bases from V and 3 bases from J, the junction contained 6 bases not matched to a gene. Germline V gene lookup returns CDR1 ENHRY and CDR2 SYGVKD. The CDR3 is made up of 13 amino acids. The CDR3: CAIWSGGHYEQYV. The CDR3 coding sequence is TGTGCCATCTGGAGCGGGGGACACTACGAGCAGTACGTC.

This clonotype occurred a few times. V is TRBV28 and J is TRBJ1-1; D is possibly TRBD1 (6 bases). Trimming took 6 bases from V and 2 from J, leaving 19 bases between them. The CDR3 extends over 16 amino acids. The germline V gene encodes CDR1 MDHEN and CDR2 SYDVKM. The CDR3 DNA follows: TGTGCCAGCAGCTTACTCCCGGGACAATCAAACACTGAAGCTTTCTTT. It encodes CASSLLPGQSNTEAFF.

This clonotype showed up just a few times. The chain uses TRBV6-1 and TRBJ2-3; 7 bases match TRBD2. Germline values: CDR1 MNHNS, CDR2 SASEGT. This CDR3 is 15 amino acids long. The V and J ends lost 6 bases and 0 bases, in that order; junction bases with no gene match: 6. CDR3 residues: CASSQLAESTDTQYF. As DNA, the CDR3 is TGTGCCAGCAGCCAGCTAGCGGAGAGCACAGATACGCAGTATTTT.

The J gene is TRBJ1-2, the V gene TRBV7-3; possibly TRBD1 for D (5 bases). With 5 bases removed from V and 4 bases from J, the gap between germline ends came to 11 bases. Germline CDR1 and CDR2: SGHTA and FQGTGA. This CDR3 region has 13 residues. This CDR3 is CASSPGPGYGYTF. DNA for the CDR3: TGTGCCAGCAGCCCGGGGCCTGGCTATGGCTACACCTTC.

This clonotype occurred a few times. This chain connects TRBV5-5 to TRBJ2-1; D remains unclear. The V gene's germline CDR1 is SGHKS and CDR2 YYEKEE (reference sequence). The CDR3 extends over 15 amino acids. The V end lost 5 bases, the J end lost 3 bases, and 15 bases lay between the germline ends. The CDR3 loop reads CASRWGSGVYNEQFF. For the CDR3, the DNA is TGTGCCAGCAGGTGGGGATCTGGGGTCTACAATGAGCAGTTCTTC.

The chain combines TRBV6-1 with TRBJ2-1, with 7 bases aligning to TRBD1. Germline CDR1 is MNHNS and CDR2 is SASEGT. The CDR3 is 14 amino acids. V gave up 6 bases and J gave up 7 bases; unmatched junction bases: 9. The CDR3 DNA sequence: TGTGCCAGCAGCCGGGGACAGTGGATGAATGAGCAGTTCTTC. Residues: CASSRGQWMNEQFF.